What follows are 31 T cell receptor beta chains derived from one specimen sequenced in a study of blood T cells in healthy people across ages. Then a second PCR, running roughly 7 to 11 cycles, was carried out with a sample-barcoded 5' primer and a J-beta primer mix. TCRdb recomputed calls from the 5' RACE reads with MiXCR, one row per CDR3 protein. In the table there are hundreds of thousands of distinct CDR3 sequences, about a fifth of which are singletons. Sequenced input: blood. These receptors all come from a man aged 65-85 years in good health.

This clonotype appeared many times. The V call is TRBV7-2, the J call TRBJ2-3, with unresolved D. Germline V gene sequence: CDR1 SGHTA, CDR2 FQGNSA. CDR3 length: 13 residues. V gave up 0 bases and J gave up 6 bases, with 7 bases separating them. The CDR3 loop is CASSLAVVDTQYF. CDR3 bases: TGTGCCAGCAGCTTAGCGGTCGTTGATACGCAGTATTTT. Together with reference TRBV7-2 and TRBJ2-3, the CDR3 gives the full variable domain: GAGVSQSPSNKVTEKGKDVELRCDPISGHTALYWYRQSLGQGLEFLIYFQGNSAPDKSGLPSDRFSAERTGGSVSTLTIQRTQQEDSAVYLCASSLAVVDTQYFGPGTRLTVL.

This clonotype was seen more than once but under ten times. The rearrangement uses TRBV6-5 and TRBJ2-4, with D maybe TRBD2 (5 bases). With 8 bases removed from V and 0 bases from J, the gap between germline ends came to 8 bases. The germline V gene encodes CDR1 MNHEY and CDR2 SVGAGI. The CDR3 has 13 amino acids. In DNA form, the CDR3 reads TGTGCCAGCGGGAGTACAGCCAAAAACATTCAGTACTTC. Translating it yields CASGSTAKNIQYF.

The chain is built from TRBV3-1 and TRBJ2-1; D gene ambiguous. The CDR3 runs to 12 residues. Germline lookup yields CDR1 LGHDT and CDR2 YNNKEL (reference sequence). V was shortened by 4 bases and J by 10 bases, with 11 bases between the two germline ends. CDR3 in amino acids: CASSRVGSEQFF. The CDR3 coding sequence is TGTGCCAGCAGCCGAGTTGGCTCCGAGCAGTTCTTC.

The chain employs TRBV7-9 and TRBJ2-7, with D uncertain. This CDR3 contains 14 residues. V lost 5 bases and J lost 1, with 12 bases in between. The V gene's germline CDR1 is SEHNR and CDR2 FQNEAQ (reference sequence). CDR3 in amino acids: CASSTPFGSYEQYF. In DNA form, the CDR3 reads TGTGCCAGCAGCACCCCGTTTGGGTCCTACGAGCAGTACTTC.

This rearrangement joins TRBV28 to TRBJ2-7; D unresolved. Matching the DNA end better, TRBJ2-5 makes the J call doubtful. The CDR3 runs 12 residues. Germline V gives CDR1 MDHEN, CDR2 SYDVKM. As DNA, the CDR3 is TGTGCCAGCAGCTCCCACAAAGAGACCCAGTACTTC. It encodes CASSSHKETQYF.

The rearrangement uses TRBV5-1 and TRBJ2-1; D is unresolved. The CDR3 covers 13 residues. Germline loops: CDR1 SGHRS, CDR2 YFSETQ. V was trimmed by 3 bases and J by 5 bases, leaving 9 bases between them. CDR3 nucleotides: TGCGCCAGCAGCTCCCGGGTTAACAATGAGCAGTTCTTC. This codes for CASSSRVNNEQFF.

This clonotype was seen more than once but under ten times. The missing conserved phenylalanine or tryptophan at the end of this CDR3 makes a read error likely. The V gene is TRBV2, the J gene TRBJ1-1, with D unresolved. The V end lost 4 bases, the J end lost 0 bases, and 9 bases lay between the germline ends. Germline CDR1 is SNHLY and CDR2 is FYNNEI. CDR3 length: 14 residues. CDR3 residues: CASSVGGMNTEAFL. DNA of the CDR3: TGTGCCAGCAGTGTCGGAGGGATGAACACTGAAGCTTTCCTT.

The rearrangement joins TRBV20-1 to TRBJ1-2, with D unclear. The V end lost 0 bases, the J end lost 0 bases, and 14 bases lay between the germline ends. Per the germline V gene, CDR1 is DFQATT and CDR2 is SNEGSKA (reference sequence). CDR3 length equals 16 residues. CDR3 nucleotides: TGCAGTGCTAGAGATACCGTCGGCCGAACTAACTATGGCTACACCTTC. Its translation: CSARDTVGRTNYGYTF.

This clonotype was counted at least ten times. This chain links TRBV14 with TRBJ2-1; D is possibly TRBD1 or TRBD2 (6 bases each). This CDR3 is built from 15 residues. V lost 1 base to trimming and J lost 6 bases, with 13 bases between them. CDR1 and CDR2 from the germline V gene are SGHDN and FVKESK. The CDR3 DNA sequence: TGTGCCAGCAGCCAAGCGGGGGCTATCGGCAATGAGCAGTTCTTC. This gives the protein CASSQAGAIGNEQFF.

The sample holds a few counts of this clonotype. As DNA, the CDR3 is TGTGCCAGCTCACCCGATAGTGGCGCAGATACGCAGTATTTT. Translating gives CASSPDSGADTQYF. The rearrangement joins TRBV18 to TRBJ2-3; no firm D call. V was shortened by 3 bases and J by 4 bases, with 11 bases between the two germline ends. This CDR3 region has 14 residues. CDR1 is KGHSH and CDR2 is LQKENI in the germline V gene.

The chain joins TRBV4-3 to TRBJ1-2, with D possibly being TRBD1 (5 bases). Germline CDR1 reads LGHNA; CDR2 reads YSLEER. The CDR3 has 15 residues. The ends were cut back, 1 base at V and 2 bases at J, with 11 bases in the middle. DNA for the CDR3: TGCGCCAGCAGCCAAGGTCGACAGATCAACTATGGCTACACCTTC. It yields the protein CASSQGRQINYGYTF.

The chain is built from TRBV5-1 and TRBJ2-3; D is possibly TRBD2 (6 bases). The V gene's germline CDR1 is SGHRS and CDR2 YFSETQ. The V gene lost 6 bases and the J gene lost 5 bases, with 10 bases spanning the gap. The CDR3 is made up of 12 amino acids. CDR3 DNA sequence: TGCGCCAGCAAAGCGGGCGTAGATACGCAGTATTTT. Translation: CASKAGVDTQYF. Supplemented by reference TRBV5-1 and TRBJ2-3, the full variable domain reads KAGVTQTPRYLIKTRGQQVTLSCSPISGHRSVSWYQQTPGQGLQFLFEYFSETQRNKGNFPGRFSGRQFSNSRSEMNVSTLELGDSALYLCASKAGVDTQYFGPGTRLTVL.

This chain joins TRBV20-1 and TRBJ2-1; TRBD1 aligns across 8 bases. The CDR3 is 16 amino acids. After removal of 0 bases from V and 2 bases from J, the junction contained 6 bases not matched to a gene. The germline V gene has CDR1 DFQATT and CDR2 SNEGSKA (reference sequence). CDR3 nucleotides: TGCAGTGCTAGAGACCGGACAGGGCTGACCTACAATGAGCAGTTCTTC. It encodes CSARDRTGLTYNEQFF.

CDR3 nucleotides: TGCAGTGCTAGCGTTGCGTGGTGGACGCAGTATTTT. This encodes CSASVAWWTQYF. The chain couples TRBV20-1 to TRBJ2-3; D is unresolved. V was shortened by 3 bases and J by 9 bases, with 13 bases between the two germline ends. From germline, CDR1 is DFQATT and CDR2 SNEGSKA (reference sequence). This CDR3 has 12 amino acids.

The table lists this clonotype with a few counts. The rearrangement joins TRBV6-5 to TRBJ2-7; 10 bases are shared with TRBD1. Germline V gives CDR1 MNHEY, CDR2 SVGAGI. This CDR3 is 15 amino acids long. Unmatched junction bases numbered 8, after V lost 6 bases and J lost 3 bases. The chain's CDR3 is CASSPLTGGNYEQYF. CDR3 bases: TGTGCCAGCAGCCCGTTGACAGGGGGCAACTACGAGCAGTACTTC.

The chain couples TRBV12-3 or TRBV12-4 to TRBJ1-5; D call uncertain. Trimming took off 5 bases at V and 7 bases at J, with 9 bases between the two ends. The CDR3 totals 12 residues. CDR3 amino acids: CASSRAYQPQHF. Here the CDR3 DNA reads TGTGCCAGCAGTAGGGCCTACCAGCCCCAGCATTTT.

The chain carries TRBV29-1 and TRBJ2-5; 7 bases agree with TRBD1. There are 12 residues in the CDR3. The V and J ends lost 4 bases and 3 bases, in that order; junction bases with no gene match: 2. Per germline, CDR1 SQVTM and CDR2 ANQGSEA. The CDR3 DNA reads TGCAGCGTTGGTGACAGGGAAGAGACCCAGTACTTC. As protein: CSVGDREETQYF.

Only a few counts were recorded for this clonotype. The chain carries TRBV7-6 and TRBJ2-1; 10 positions agree with TRBD2. V lost 4 bases to trimming and J lost 5 bases; unmatched junction nucleotides: 5. The CDR3 has 15 residues. From germline, CDR1 is SGHVS and CDR2 FNYEAQ. The CDR3 DNA sequence: TGTGCCAGCAGCTCTGGACTAGCGGCAAACAATGAGCAGTTCTTC. Protein sequence: CASSSGLAANNEQFF. Full variable domain (remainder filled in from reference TRBV7-6 and TRBJ2-1): GAGVSQSPRYKVTKRGQDVALRCDPISGHVSLYWYRQALGQGPEFLTYFNYEAQQDKSGLPNDRFSAERPEGSISTLTIQRTEQRDSAMYRCASSSGLAANNEQFFGPGTRLTVL.

This clonotype was counted between two and nine times. This chain joins TRBV27 and TRBJ2-2; D is perhaps TRBD1 (6 bases). The CDR3 has 15 amino acids. Germline CDR1 reads MNHEY; CDR2 reads SMNVEV (reference sequence). V was clipped by 6 bases and J by 3 bases, with 14 bases between them. CDR3 DNA: TGTGCCAGCAGCTTCGAAACAGGGTACACCGGGGAGCTGTTTTTT. This translates into CASSFETGYTGELFF.

A few counts support this clonotype. CDR3 amino acids: CASRYSNRGNEQFF. The CDR3 DNA follows: TGTGCCAGCAGGTATAGTAACAGGGGGAATGAGCAGTTCTTC. This chain links TRBV6-1 with TRBJ2-1, with 8 nucleotides matching TRBD1. V gave up 6 bases and J gave up 7 bases; unmatched junction bases: 8. The CDR3 is 14 amino acids. Germline CDR1 reads MNHNS; CDR2 reads SASEGT.

This sequence joins TRBV20-1 and TRBJ2-3; D unclear. CDR1 DFQATT and CDR2 SNEGSKA come from the germline V gene (reference sequence). V lost 6 bases and J 6 bases, leaving 13 bases between the germline ends. CDR3 length: 12 residues. CDR3 sequence (DNA): TGCAGTGCCCCCGGCGTGTCGGATACGCAGTATTTT. Protein: CSAPGVSDTQYF.

This clonotype was seen just once. The CDR3 end shows no conserved phenylalanine or tryptophan, and so a read error is likely. This chain links TRBV7-2 with TRBJ2-7; D is unclear. The CDR3 consists of 14 residues. Germline loops: CDR1 SGHTA, CDR2 FQGNSA. Trimming removed 1 base at V and 3 bases at J, with 10 bases between. The CDR3 spells CASSLGGTLYEQYA. CDR3 DNA: TGTGCCAGCAGCTTAGGGGGAACCCTCTACGAGCAGTACGCC.

The chain links TRBV6-2 or TRBV6-3 to TRBJ1-2; D is undetermined. Germline V gene lookup returns CDR1 MNHEY and CDR2 SVGEGT. Trimming took 0 bases from V and 0 from J, leaving 20 bases between them. This CDR3 is 19 amino acids long. This CDR3 reads CASSYSGRRRYDANYGYTF. The DNA of the CDR3 is TGTGCCAGCAGTTACTCGGGCAGGAGAAGGTACGACGCTAACTATGGCTACACCTTC.

This clonotype was detected only a few times. The rearrangement joins TRBV4-3 to TRBJ1-2; D remains unclear. CDR1 and CDR2 (germline): LGHNA, YSLEER. V was cut by 4 bases and J by 0 bases, with 12 bases left in between. This CDR3 is built from 15 residues. The CDR3 loop reads CASSRDSQPNYGYTF. Written as DNA, the CDR3 is TGCGCCAGCAGCCGGGATAGCCAGCCTAACTATGGCTACACCTTC.

The sample holds a few counts of this clonotype. V gene TRBV12-3 or TRBV12-4 combines with J gene TRBJ2-7; 10 bases align to TRBD1. The CDR3 length is 14 residues. V trimming: 4 bases; J trimming: 4 bases; junction bases outside the gene matches: 4. The CDR3 protein is CASSWWTGGYEQYF. CDR3 coding DNA: TGTGCCAGCAGTTGGTGGACAGGGGGGTACGAGCAGTACTTC.

This sequence joins TRBV5-1 and TRBJ1-1, with 7 nucleotides matching TRBD1. The CDR3 has 14 residues. Trimming at V came to 0 bases and at J to 11 bases, leaving 10 bases not matched to a gene. Germline V gene data show CDR1 as SGHRS and CDR2 as YFSETQ. In nucleotides, the CDR3 is TGCGCCAGCAGCTTGGGCGGACAGGTCGGATTGGCTTTCTTT. Translated, it gives CASSLGGQVGLAFF.

The CDR3 sequence is CSARWGGLSTDTQYF. In DNA, the CDR3 is TGCAGTGCTAGATGGGGCGGGCTTAGCACAGATACGCAGTATTTT. The chain is built from TRBV20-1 and TRBJ2-3, with D possibly called TRBD1 or TRBD2 (5 bases each). V was pared by 2 bases and J by 0 bases, with 12 bases between. The CDR3 sequence is 15 residues long. From germline, CDR1 is DFQATT and CDR2 SNEGSKA (reference sequence).

This clonotype was counted between two and nine times. The DNA of the CDR3 is TGTGCCAGCAGCAGTCCTTGGGGGAGTCCAGAGACCCAGTACTTC. Translated, it gives CASSSPWGSPETQYF. J is TRBJ2-5 and V is TRBV7-8; either TRBD1 or TRBD2 may fit D (5 bases each). V gave up 5 bases and J gave up 4 bases, with 17 bases separating them. CDR1 SGHVS and CDR2 FQNEAQ come from the germline V gene. This CDR3 spans 15 amino acids. The whole variable domain, filled in from reference TRBV7-8 and TRBJ2-5, reads GAGVSQSPRYKVAKRGQDVALRCDPISGHVSLFWYQQALGQGPEFLTYFQNEAQLDKSGLPSDRFFAERPEGSVSTLKIQRTQQEDSAVYLCASSSPWGSPETQYFGPGTRLLVL.

In its sample, this clonotype was seen a few times. The V gene is TRBV3-1, the J gene TRBJ1-6; D not certain. CDR1 is LGHDT and CDR2 is YNNKEL in the germline V gene (reference sequence). Trimming stripped 0 bases from V and 4 bases from J, with 4 bases between. The CDR3 contains 14 residues. The CDR3 nucleotides are TGTGCCAGCAGCCAAGACGGTTATAATTCACCCCTCCACTTT. Encoded protein: CASSQDGYNSPLHF.

The chain couples TRBV5-1 to TRBJ1-4, with D possibly being TRBD1 (5 bases). This CDR3 comprises 15 residues. Germline values: CDR1 SGHRS, CDR2 YFSETQ. The V end lost 0 bases, the J end lost 8 bases, and 14 bases lay between the germline ends. The CDR3 spells CASSLGGAGQEKLFF. The CDR3 DNA reads TGCGCCAGCAGCTTGGGAGGGGCAGGTCAAGAAAAACTGTTTTTT.

CDR3 loop: CSVGYRGLGEQYF. CDR3 sequence (DNA): TGCAGCGTCGGCTACAGGGGGCTGGGCGAGCAGTACTTC. The V call is TRBV29-1, the J call TRBJ2-7, with 9 bases matching TRBD1. This CDR3 is 13 amino acids long. Germline-derived CDR1 and CDR2 are SQVTM and ANQGSEA. The V segment lost 6 bases and the J segment 6 bases; nucleotides outside the gene matches: 9.